This TCR beta chain comes out of a study of shared clonotypes between healthy human individuals. The repertoire was sequenced with immunoSEQ multiplex PCR; TCRdb's copy has only in-frame clones and lacks some. The sample includes around 2,000,000 clones, around 96% of them seen just once. The sample holds a few counts of this clone. Naivety among CD8 cells was defined by CD45RO negativity and positive CCR7 selection, thereby excluding terminally differentiated effector memory CD45RA+ cells. The specimen was naive CD8+ T cells sorted from blood. The source of this sequence is a man between 18 and 29 years old in good health.

The CDR3 DNA follows: TGTGCCAGCAGTCCGCGGGACAGGGCACCCCCCGAGACCCAGTACTTC. Translation gives CASSPRDRAPPETQYF. The J gene is TRBJ2-5, the V gene TRBV28, with 9 bases aligning to TRBD1. This CDR3 is 16 amino acids long. V lost 5 bases to trimming and J lost 5 bases; unmatched junction nucleotides: 12. Germline loops: CDR1 MDHEN, CDR2 SYDVKM.